Following are 11 T cell receptor beta chains from one sample sequenced in a study of pediatric ulcerative colitis. Profiled with immunoSEQ multiplex PCR; TCRdb holds only in-frame clones, not every one. The sample records 11,000 to 15,000 clones, about 90% being singletons. Sequencing used blood. The source of these receptors is a boy between 10 and 17 years old with moderate ulcerative colitis.

In its sample, this clone was seen a few times. The chain links TRBV7-2 to TRBJ1-2; no firm D call. V gave up 2 bases and J gave up 3 bases, with 7 bases separating them. The CDR3 spans 13 residues. Germline CDR1 SGHTA, CDR2 FQGNSA. The CDR3 DNA is TGTGCCAGCAGCTTACCAACGGACTATGGCTACACCTTC. Amino acid sequence: CASSLPTDYGYTF. Filled out from reference TRBV7-2 and TRBJ1-2, the complete variable domain reads GAGVSQSPSNKVTEKGKDVELRCDPISGHTALYWYRQSLGQGLEFLIYFQGNSAPDKSGLPSDRFSAERTGGSVSTLTIQRTQQEDSAVYLCASSLPTDYGYTFGSGTRLTVV.

V is TRBV7-2 and J is TRBJ1-2; 11 bases are shared with TRBD1. The CDR3 length is 15 residues. CDR1 and CDR2 from the germline V gene are SGHTA and FQGNSA. V shed 3 bases, J shed 4 bases, and the junction held 4 bases outside the gene matches. CDR3 region: CASSFADRGLYGYTF. The CDR3 DNA reads as TGTGCCAGCAGCTTCGCGGACAGGGGGCTCTATGGCTACACCTTC.

This clone showed up just once. The V gene is TRBV18, the J gene TRBJ1-2; 8 bases match TRBD1. CDR1 is KGHSH and CDR2 is LQKENI in the germline V gene. The J segment lost 4 bases and the V segment lost 3 bases, leaving 1 base of the junction unmatched. CDR3 length equals 13 residues. The CDR3 DNA is TGTGCCAGCTCACCGACAGGGGTCTATGGCTACACCTTC. Translation gives CASSPTGVYGYTF.

The chain joins TRBV28 to TRBJ2-1; 11 bases are a match to TRBD2. The ends lost 5 bases at V and 3 bases at J; junction bases unmatched: 15. The germline CDR1 and CDR2 sequences are MDHEN and SYDVKM. The CDR3 runs to 19 residues. CDR3 sequence (DNA): TGTGCCAGCAGTCAGCGTGATACGGGACTAGCGGAGAACTACAATGAGCAGTTCTTC. This codes for CASSQRDTGLAENYNEQFF.

The chain uses TRBV30 and TRBJ2-3; weak D call: TRBD1 (6 bases). This CDR3 is 14 amino acids long. Germline assignment: CDR1 GTSNPN and CDR2 SVGIG (reference sequence). V dropped 3 bases and J dropped 5 bases, with 15 bases sitting between them. CDR3 nucleotides: TGTGCCTGGAGCCCAGGGGAACACGGAGATACGCAGTATTTT. Translated, it gives CAWSPGEHGDTQYF.

CDR3 DNA: TGTGCTAGTGGTTTGGACAGCGTCAATTCACCCCTCCACTTT. It codes for CASGLDSVNSPLHF. The chain joins TRBV12-5 to TRBJ1-6; no definite D call. Trimming stripped 1 base from V and 7 bases from J, with 8 bases between. This CDR3 comprises 14 residues. Germline values: CDR1 LGHNT, CDR2 FRNRAP. Looking up the rest from reference TRBV12-5 and TRBJ1-6 gives the full variable domain: DARVTQTPRHKVTEMGQEVTMRCQPILGHNTVFWYRQTMMQGLELLAYFRNRAPLDDSGMPKDRFSAEMPDATLATLKIQPSEPRDSAVYFCASGLDSVNSPLHFGNGTRLTVT.

CDR3 nucleotides: TGCGCCAGCAGGGACACGGGACAGCCTCTTGAGACCCAGTACTTC. Protein product: CASRDTGQPLETQYF. The gene calls are TRBV5-1 and TRBJ2-5; 7 bases align to TRBD1. Germline loops: CDR1 SGHRS, CDR2 YFSETQ. This CDR3 has 15 amino acids. Trimming at V came to 5 bases and at J to 5 bases, leaving 12 bases not matched to a gene.

J is TRBJ2-5 and V is TRBV7-9, with unresolved D. The V gene lost 4 bases and the J gene lost 0 bases, with 15 bases spanning the gap. This CDR3 region has 16 residues. Looked up from germline, CDR1 is SEHNR and CDR2 is FQNEAQ (reference sequence). The CDR3 reads CASSYVDWYHQETQYF. Here the CDR3 DNA reads TGTGCCAGCAGCTACGTTGACTGGTATCACCAAGAGACCCAGTACTTC.

V is TRBV29-1 and J is TRBJ2-5, with 7 bases matching TRBD2. V lost 4 bases, J lost 5 bases, and 10 bases stayed unmatched. This CDR3 has 14 residues. CDR1 is SQVTM, CDR2 ANQGSEA, per germline. CDR3 residues: CSVVGGRDGETQYF. Written as DNA, the CDR3 is TGCAGCGTTGTCGGCGGGAGAGACGGGGAGACCCAGTACTTC.

V usage is TRBV10-2 and J usage is TRBJ2-5, with D perhaps matching TRBD1 or TRBD2 (5 bases each). The last part of the DNA fits TRBJ2-7 better; the J call may be wrong. In germline, CDR1 is WSHSY, CDR2 SAAADI. CDR3 length equals 15 residues. This CDR3 reads CASSPGAGPTYEQYF. The DNA of the CDR3 is TGCGCCAGCAGTCCCGGGGCAGGGCCCACCTACGAGCAGTACTTC.

V is TRBV4-1 and J is TRBJ1-5; 7 nucleotides line up with TRBD1. V was pared by 2 bases and J by 4 bases, with 11 bases of the junction left unmatched. The CDR3 contains 17 residues. Germline V gene data show CDR1 as MGHRA and CDR2 as YSYEKL. The CDR3 DNA sequence: TGCGCCAGCAGCCAATTCCAGTTACCAGGGGGAAATCAGCCCCAGCATTTT. It is translated as CASSQFQLPGGNQPQHF.